Listed here are 6 T cell receptor beta chains from one sample, sequenced in a study of T cell responses to AZD1222 COVID-19 vaccine. Repertoires were generated with immunoSEQ multiplex PCR, while TCRdb's copy carries only in-frame clones and drops some. The sample comprises 150,000 to 200,000 clones, roughly nine tenths of which are singletons, and around 2% rests with the top ten. This material consisted of peripheral blood, taken on day 0 of AZD1222 vaccination. These receptors were obtained from an adult in good health.

The chain links TRBV28 to TRBJ1-3; possible D gene TRBD1, 5 bases. Germline V CDR1 and CDR2: MDHEN, SYDVKM. V was trimmed by 4 bases and J by 0 bases, leaving 13 bases between them. The CDR3 is made up of 16 amino acids. CDR3 in DNA: TGTGCCAGCAGTTCCCACGGGACCCTCTCTGGAAACACCATATATTTT. It codes for CASSSHGTLSGNTIYF.

This clone was seen a handful of times. V and J are TRBV21-1 and TRBJ1-1; the D call TRBD1 from the table was never checked on the DNA. TRBV21-1 is termed a pseudogene. The length of the CDR3 is 16 residues. The CDR3 is CASSKQVPGGDTEAFF. The CDR3 bases are TGTGCCAGCAGCAAACAAGTCCCAGGGGGAGACACTGAAGCTTTCTTT.

The rearrangement joins TRBV5-1 to TRBJ2-5; D uncertain. CDR1 SGHRS and CDR2 YFSETQ come from the germline V gene. The CDR3 covers 15 residues. Trimming removed 0 bases from V and 3 bases from J, with 12 bases in between. DNA for the CDR3: TGCGCCAGCAGCTTGGCCGACGGAAACGAAGAGACCCAGTACTTC. It specifies CASSLADGNEETQYF. The whole variable domain, remainder taken from reference TRBV5-1 and TRBJ2-5, is KAGVTQTPRYLIKTRGQQVTLSCSPISGHRSVSWYQQTPGQGLQFLFEYFSETQRNKGNFPGRFSGRQFSNSRSEMNVSTLELGDSALYLCASSLADGNEETQYFGPGTRLLVL.

This chain joins TRBV18 and TRBJ2-7, with D maybe TRBD1 (6 bases). The V end was cut by 3 bases, the J end by 3 bases, with 9 bases between. Germline V CDR1 and CDR2: KGHSH, LQKENI. The CDR3 is made up of 13 amino acids. CDR3: CASSPQGLYEQYF. CDR3 nucleotides: TGTGCCAGCTCACCGCAGGGGCTCTACGAGCAGTACTTC.

The chain joins TRBV30 to TRBJ1-1; D remains ambiguous. CDR3 size: 12 residues. Per the germline V gene, CDR1 is GTSNPN and CDR2 is SVGIG (reference sequence). Trimming pared 3 bases from V and 0 bases from J, leaving 5 bases between. The CDR3: CAWSTVNTEAFF. The CDR3 DNA reads as TGTGCCTGGAGCACAGTGAACACTGAAGCTTTCTTT.

The chain links TRBV2 to TRBJ1-4; 8 nucleotides line up with TRBD1. The V gene's germline CDR1 is SNHLY and CDR2 FYNNEI. V shed 3 bases and J 8 bases; nucleotides not matched to a gene: 8. The CDR3 length is 15 residues. CDR3 amino acids: CASSDRGRMDEKLFF. The CDR3 DNA is TGTGCCAGCAGTGACAGGGGGCGCATGGACGAAAAACTGTTTTTT.